This TCR beta chain is from a study of STAT5B mutations in CD4+ large granular lymphocyte leukemia. In regard to this clone: What it binds is unknown.

The method was immunoSEQ multiplex PCR; TCRdb's version includes in-frame clones alone and lacks a portion of them. The table lists some 30,000 clones, about 70% of them singletons. Study-wide results and limits: No patients shared main leukemic clonotypes, though around 24% appeared at low frequency elsewhere. Without HLA matching, higher CD4+ than CD8+ T-LGLL clonality could reflect small sample size. Top patient clones used TRBV06 genes more often: 8/27 versus 2/35 in controls.

The CDR3 is made up of 15 amino acids. Trimming removed 2 bases from V and 10 bases from J; junction bases left unmatched: 12. Germline CDR1 reads ENHRY; CDR2 reads SYGVKD. The J gene is TRBJ2-5, the V gene TRBV10-3; TRBD2 agrees at 8 bases. The receptor comes from a human donor in good health. The sample taken for sequencing was CD4+ T cells from blood buffy coats. The CDR3 loop is CAISEMRSGGPVQYF. The DNA of the CDR3 is TGTGCCATCAGTGAGATGCGGAGCGGGGGCCCGGTCCAGTACTTC.